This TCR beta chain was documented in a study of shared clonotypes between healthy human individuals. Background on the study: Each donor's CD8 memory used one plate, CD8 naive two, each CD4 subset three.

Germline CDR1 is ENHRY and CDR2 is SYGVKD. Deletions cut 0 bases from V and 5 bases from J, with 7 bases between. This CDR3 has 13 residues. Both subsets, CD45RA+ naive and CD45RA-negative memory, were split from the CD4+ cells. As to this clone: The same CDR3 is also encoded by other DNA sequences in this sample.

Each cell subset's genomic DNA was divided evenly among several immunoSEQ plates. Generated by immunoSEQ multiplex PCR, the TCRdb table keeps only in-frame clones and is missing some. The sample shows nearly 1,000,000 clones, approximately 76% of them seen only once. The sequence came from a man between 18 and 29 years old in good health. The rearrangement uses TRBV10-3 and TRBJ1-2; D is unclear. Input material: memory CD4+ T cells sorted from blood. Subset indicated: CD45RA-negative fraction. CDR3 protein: CAISESSIYGYTF. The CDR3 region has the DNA TGTGCCATCAGTGAGTCGTCAATATATGGCTACACCTTC.